This T cell receptor (beta chain) was recorded in a study of identical twins. Study-level findings and limits: Whereas memory repertoires showed no such difference, abundant cord blood beta clonotypes carried fewer insertions.

This clonotype has just a few counts. Its antigen is not known. TCRdb passed the 5' RACE reads through MiXCR, listing each CDR3 protein once. This sample has hundreds of thousands of distinct CDR3 sequences, with 8.5% to 9.5% found just once. The data were also submitted as part of a second study, on yellow fever vaccine responses in identical twins. In that study: After vaccination, twins' T cell response reportedly seemed partly convergent, partly personalized.

The clonotype originates from a woman younger than 30 in good health. The sample consisted of PBMCs.

The DNA of the CDR3 is TGTGCCATCAGTTACAGGGGCGGCGAGACCCAGTACTTC. This sequence encodes CAISYRGGETQYF. The rearrangement links TRBV10-3 to TRBJ2-5, with 7 nucleotides matching TRBD1. Per the germline V gene, CDR1 is ENHRY and CDR2 is SYGVKD. With V trimmed by 5 bases and J by 5 bases, 5 bases remained unmatched. CDR3 length equals 13 residues.